This T cell receptor beta chain was captured by sequencing in a study of blood T cell repertoires in COVID-19. As for the study in general: The samples span acute and convalescent COVID-19 from the United States, Italy and Spain.

In the authors' methods: Reference gene primer amplification in the assay estimated nucleated cell counts. The table came from immunoSEQ multiplex PCR; TCRdb's copy has only in-frame clones and leaves some out. D and trimming were read from the DNA, whereas the V and J calls and clone size are those reported in that table. In the table there are over 200,000 clones, around 81% of which are singletons. The CDR3 extends over 14 amino acids. CDR1 SGHNT and CDR2 YENEEA come from the germline V gene. Trimming left V 1 base short and J 7 bases short, with 11 bases between. Sample: PBMCs or T cells enriched from blood (not recorded which). This chain joins TRBV11-3 and TRBJ1-5, with TRBD1 as a possible D gene (5 bases). The TCR comes from a woman aged 45-60 years with acute COVID-19. CDR3 protein: CASSLVSQGQPQHF. In DNA form, the CDR3 reads TGTGCCAGCAGCTTAGTTTCCCAGGGACAGCCCCAGCATTTT. The full variable domain, its missing parts supplied by reference TRBV11-3 and TRBJ1-5, is EAGVVQSPRYKIIEKKQPVAFWCNPISGHNTLYWYLQNLGQGPELLIRYENEEAVDDSQLPKDRFSAERLKGVDSTLKIQPAELGDSAVYLCASSLVSQGQPQHFGDGTRLSIL.